Listed below are T cell receptor beta chains from one sample, sequenced in a study of T cell changes during pregnancy in multiple sclerosis. Method: immunoSEQ multiplex PCR; TCRdb's copy keeps in-frame clones and lacks some. The data hold roughly 61,000 clones, with about 92% observed a single time. This specimen consisted of peripheral blood, obtained after pregnancy. The receptors shown here come from a female donor with multiple sclerosis, enrolled in a pregnancy study. CDR3s include the opening cysteine and the closing phenylalanine or tryptophan. A D gene is named only where the DNA matches it firmly. Clone size is not always given. Where it is, it says once, few, many or a class for expanded clones.

size	V	J	D	DNA	CDR3
once	TRBV13	TRBJ1-4	.	TGTGCCAGCAGCCGCGAATATGAAAAACTGTTTTTT	CASSREYEKLFF
.	TRBV19	TRBJ1-3	.	TGTGCCACCAGAGGGATAAACACCATATATTTT	CATRGINTIYF
.	TRBV27	TRBJ2-7	.	TGTGCCAGCAGTTTCGGGGGAAAATCCGAGCAGTACTTC	CASSFGGKSEQYF
.	TRBV28	TRBJ2-1	TRBD2	TGTGCCAGCAGTCCGCCTAGCGGGAGGGCCCTGATTTGGACGTTCTTC	CASSPPSGRALIWTFF
.	TRBV19	TRBJ2-2	.	TGTGCCAGTAGTATCTTAGCGAAAACCGGGGAGCTGTTTTTT	CASSILAKTGELFF
.	TRBV29-1	TRBJ2-3	.	TGCAGCGTTGAACTAGCGATCACAGATACGCAGTATTTT	CSVELAITDTQYF
.	TRBV6-6	TRBJ2-7	.	TGTGCCAGCAGCCTACTCGAGGCGAGCTCCTACGAGCAGTACTTC	CASSLLEASSYEQYF
.	TRBV6-1	TRBJ1-4	TRBD1	TGTGCCAGCAGTGAAGGGACAGGGACTAATGAAAAACTGTTTTTT	CASSEGTGTNEKLFF
once	TRBV4-3	TRBJ2-1	.	TGCGCCAGCAGCCAAGATGCGGCAGGGAACAATGAGCAGTTCTTC	CASSQDAAGNNEQFF
.	TRBV29-1	TRBJ1-5	TRBD1	TGCAGCGTTGGGGTGGGACAGGGATTTAATCAGCCCCAGCATTTT	CSVGVGQGFNQPQHF
.	TRBV7-2	TRBJ2-3	.	TGTGCCAGCAGTCCGAATCCGGTAGATACGCAGTATTTT	CASSPNPVDTQYF
.	TRBV11-3	TRBJ2-1	.	TGTGCCAGCAGCCATGAGTACAATGAGCAGTTCTTC	CASSHEYNEQFF
.	TRBV7-2	TRBJ2-7	TRBD2	TGTGCCAGCAGCTTCCTAAGCGGGGGTCGAATCTACGAGCAGTACTTC	CASSFLSGGRIYEQYF
.	TRBV29-1	TRBJ2-7	.	TGCAGCGTTGAGGGTGAGGAAACCTACGAGCAGTACTTC	CSVEGEETYEQYF
.	TRBV6-6	TRBJ2-1	TRBD2	TGTGCCAGCAGTTACCCGGCTAGCGGGGTGGATGAGCAGTTCTTC	CASSYPASGVDEQFF
.	TRBV7-2	TRBJ2-3	.	TGTGCCAGCACCCCAGGGGGAGCGGGATCCGGGGGGGGTACGCAGTATTTT	CASTPGGAGSGGGTQYF
.	TRBV19	TRBJ1-3	.	TGTGCCAGCTCTCACGGCTCTGGAAACACCATATATTTT	CASSHGSGNTIYF
.	TRBV7-9	TRBJ1-3	TRBD1	TGTGCCAGCATCTCAGGGGGATTTGGAAACACCATATATTTT	CASISGGFGNTIYF
.	TRBV18	TRBJ2-7	.	TGTGCCAGCTCACCGCTAGAAAGTTACGAGCAGTACTTC	CASSPLESYEQYF
.	TRBV30	TRBJ1-3	.	TGTGCCTGGAGTTCAGGTTCTGGAAACACCATATATTTT	CAWSSGSGNTIYF
.	TRBV11-2	TRBJ1-2	TRBD1	TGTGCCAGCAGCTTAGATCCGGGACAGGGGTATGGCTACACCTTC	CASSLDPGQGYGYTF
few	TRBV2	TRBJ1-2	.	TGTGCCAGCAGTAATGAGATAAACTATGGCTACACCTTC	CASSNEINYGYTF
.	TRBV6-4	TRBJ2-3	TRBD2	TGTGCCAGCAGTGCCTCGACTAGCGCGACAGATACGCAGTATTTT	CASSASTSATDTQYF
.	TRBV27	TRBJ2-7	TRBD1	TGTGCCAGCAGTTTATTCAGGGGGTACGAGCAGTACTTC	CASSLFRGYEQYF
.	TRBV5-6	TRBJ1-3	.	TGTGCCAGCAGCGTTACAGGGCTCTCAAGTGGAAACACCATATATTTT	CASSVTGLSSGNTIYF
once	TRBV30	TRBJ1-2	TRBD1	TGTGCCTGGCAGATCCGGGACAGCCCACTTATTAACTATGGCTACACCTTC	CAWQIRDSPLINYGYTF
once	TRBV29-1	TRBJ2-1	TRBD2	TGCAGCGTTGAAGATTCCCTAGCGGGAGAATGGGGTGAGCAGTTCTTC	CSVEDSLAGEWGEQFF
.	TRBV9	TRBJ2-3	.	TGTGCCAGCAGCGTAGCTACGGGTAGCACAGATACGCAGTATTTT	CASSVATGSTDTQYF
.	TRBV6-6	TRBJ2-7	.	TGTGCCAGCAGGGACACCTACCGAGGACACTACGAGCAGTACTTC	CASRDTYRGHYEQYF
.	TRBV4-1	TRBJ2-7	.	TGCGCCAGCAGCCAAGTCCACACAAACTACGAGCAGTACTTC	CASSQVHTNYEQYF
.	TRBV5-1	TRBJ2-2	.	TGCGCCAGCAGCTTGTATACGGGTGGCGGGGAGCTGTTTTTT	CASSLYTGGGELFF
.	TRBV7-2	TRBJ1-1	TRBD1	TGTGCCAGCAGCCTAGGGACAGGGAACACTGAAGCTTTCTTT	CASSLGTGNTEAFF
.	TRBV27	TRBJ2-7	TRBD1	TGTGCCAGCAGGGGACAGGGGCCCTCCTACGAGCAGTACTTC	CASRGQGPSYEQYF
.	TRBV19	TRBJ2-7	TRBD2	TGTGCCAGTAGTCCAAGAGGGAGCGGGAGGGCTCGTCACGAGCAGTACTTC	CASSPRGSGRARHEQYF
.	TRBV2	TRBJ2-1	.	TGTGCCAGCAGTCCGACTACCATCACCTACAATGAGCAGTTCTTC	CASSPTTITYNEQFF
.	TRBV7-9	TRBJ2-7	TRBD1	TGTGCCAGCAGCTCCCGGGACAGAGCCTACGAGCAGTACTTC	CASSSRDRAYEQYF
.	TRBV14	TRBJ1-2	.	TGTGCCAGCAGCCAAGACCGGACAGATTATGGCTACACCTTC	CASSQDRTDYGYTF
few	TRBV4-2	TRBJ1-4	.	TGTGCCAGCAGCCAAGATTCGGATGAAAAACTGTTTTTT	CASSQDSDEKLFF
.	TRBV14	TRBJ2-1	.	TGTGCCAGCAGCCAAGTGGGCGGGATATACAATGAGCAGTTCTTC	CASSQVGGIYNEQFF
.	TRBV7-8	TRBJ2-1	.	TGTGCCAGCAGCCCAAACGGGGTCTCCTACAATGAGCAGTTCTTC	CASSPNGVSYNEQFF
few	TRBV6-1	TRBJ1-2	.	TGTGCCAGCAGTGAAGCATTGGCGGGGAGAGGCGGCTACACCTTC	CASSEALAGRGGYTF
once	TRBV2	TRBJ2-2	.	TGTGCCAGCAGGGAAACCACTGGGCCCGGGGAGCTGTTTTTT	CASRETTGPGELFF
.	TRBV5-4	TRBJ2-7	TRBD1	TGTGCCAGCAGCTTGGACAGGGGGCCAGCCTACGAGCAGTACTTC	CASSLDRGPAYEQYF